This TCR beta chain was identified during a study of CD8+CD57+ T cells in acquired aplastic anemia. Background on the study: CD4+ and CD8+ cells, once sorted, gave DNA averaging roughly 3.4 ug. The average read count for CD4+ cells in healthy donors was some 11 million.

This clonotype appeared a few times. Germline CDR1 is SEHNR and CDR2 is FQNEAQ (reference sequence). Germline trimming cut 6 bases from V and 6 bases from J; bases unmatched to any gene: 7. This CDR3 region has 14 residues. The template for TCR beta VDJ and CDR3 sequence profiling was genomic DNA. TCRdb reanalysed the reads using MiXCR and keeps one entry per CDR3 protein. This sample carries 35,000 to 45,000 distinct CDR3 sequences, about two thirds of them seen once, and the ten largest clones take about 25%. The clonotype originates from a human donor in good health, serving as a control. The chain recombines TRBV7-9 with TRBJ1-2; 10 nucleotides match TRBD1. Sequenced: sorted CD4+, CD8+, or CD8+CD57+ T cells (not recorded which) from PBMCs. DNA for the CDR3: TGTGCCAGCAGTTCATCGACAGGGGGCGATGGCTACACCTTC. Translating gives CASSSSTGGDGYTF.